Following are 29 T cell receptor beta chains from one sample sequenced in a study of blood T cell repertoires in COVID-19. The data were produced by immunoSEQ multiplex PCR, yet TCRdb's version contains in-frame clones alone and is incomplete. The table has 200,000 to 250,000 clones, 65% to 85% seen once. The sample taken for sequencing was PBMCs or T cells enriched from blood (not recorded which). These receptors were taken from a man aged 30 to 39 with acute COVID-19.

V and J are TRBV28 and TRBJ1-2; no clear D gene. Trimming cost V 4 bases and J 5 bases, with 17 bases left between them. Germline values: CDR1 MDHEN, CDR2 SYDVKM. This CDR3 has 15 residues. The CDR3 region has the DNA TGTGCCAGCAGTTGGCCTCGGGAGGGAAGATATGGCTACACCTTC. Translating gives CASSWPREGRYGYTF.

A single count supports this clone. The V gene is TRBV11-2, the J gene TRBJ1-6; TRBD1 might be the D (6 bases). This CDR3 has 19 amino acids. The germline V and J ends were trimmed by 3 bases and 0 bases, with 18 bases remaining between them. CDR1 is SGHAT, CDR2 FQNNGV, per germline. The CDR3 DNA reads as TGTGCCAGCAGCTTCCCACAGGGTCGGAAACCCTCCTATAATTCACCCCTCCACTTT. This translates into CASSFPQGRKPSYNSPLHF.

The rearrangement links TRBV6-4 to TRBJ2-1; 7 bases agree with TRBD1. Germline CDR1 is MRHNA and CDR2 is SNTAGT. The CDR3 contains 15 residues. V lost 0 bases and J lost 4; bases outside the gene matches: 3. As DNA, the CDR3 is TGTGCCAGCAGTGACTCCCCAGGGGGTTACAATGAGCAGTTCTTC. The encoded protein is CASSDSPGGYNEQFF.

The V call is TRBV18, the J call TRBJ1-1; D ambiguous. This CDR3 spans 13 amino acids. Between the trimmed V and J ends, which lost 8 bases and 0 bases, there was a span of 10 bases. The germline CDR1 and CDR2 sequences are KGHSH and LQKENI. The CDR3 reads CASRGILNTEAFF. CDR3 sequence (DNA): TGTGCCAGCCGCGGGATCCTGAACACTGAAGCTTTCTTT. The entire variable domain, with the rest obtained from reference TRBV18 and TRBJ1-1, is as follows: NAGVMQNPRHLVRRRGQEARLRCSPMKGHSHVYWYRQLPEEGLKFMVYLQKENIIDESGMPKERFSAEFPKEGPSILRIQQVVRGDSAAYFCASRGILNTEAFFGQGTRLTVV.

V is TRBV6-6 and J is TRBJ2-1, with D perhaps matching TRBD2 (6 bases). CDR1 and CDR2 from the germline V gene are MNHNY and SVGAGI (reference sequence). Trimming removed 6 bases from V and 0 bases from J, with 9 bases in between. This CDR3 is built from 14 residues. DNA of the CDR3: TGTGCCAGCAGGGACGGGAGCTCCTACAATGAGCAGTTCTTC. It encodes CASRDGSSYNEQFF.

This chain links TRBV3-1 (or the pseudogene TRBV3-2) with TRBJ1-6; tentative D call: TRBD1 (5 bases). V was trimmed by 3 bases and J by 7 bases, leaving 16 bases between them. This CDR3 has 16 residues. Germline V CDR1 and CDR2: LGHDT, YNNKEL (reference sequence). CDR3 DNA sequence: TGTGCCAGCAGCCATGGGTTGGGAGGGACCAATTCACCCCTCCACTTT. Translating it yields CASSHGLGGTNSPLHF.

The chain couples TRBV15 to TRBJ1-6; 7 nucleotides match TRBD1. Trimming cost V 3 bases and J 8 bases; bases outside gene matches: 4. The CDR3 covers 14 residues. Germline lookup yields CDR1 LNHNV and CDR2 YYDKDF (reference sequence). For the CDR3, the DNA is TGTGCCACCAGCAGGCAGGACAGGCATTCACCCCTCCACTTT. It codes for CATSRQDRHSPLHF.

The CDR3: CASSRGDGNQPQHF. DNA of the CDR3: TGTGCCAGCTCACGGGGGGACGGCAATCAGCCCCAGCATTTT. This chain joins TRBV18 and TRBJ1-5, with a possible D match to TRBD1 (5 bases). Germline CDR1 reads KGHSH; CDR2 reads LQKENI. The CDR3 is 14 amino acids. The V and J ends lost 4 bases and 2 bases respectively, with 9 bases between them.

The chain employs TRBV16 and TRBJ1-2, with TRBD1 identical over 8 bases. Germline V gene sequence: CDR1 KGHSY, CDR2 FQNENV. V was pared by 4 bases and J by 8 bases, with 12 bases of the junction left unmatched. The CDR3 is 15 residues long. For the CDR3, the DNA is TGTGCCAGCAGCCCCGTACGACAGGGGCTGGTCGGCTACACCTTC. It specifies CASSPVRQGLVGYTF.

The genes are TRBV3-1 (or the pseudogene TRBV3-2) and TRBJ1-5; 8 nucleotides agree with TRBD1. The V segment lost 3 bases and the J segment 4 bases; nucleotides outside the gene matches: 5. The germline V gene has CDR1 LGHDT and CDR2 YNNKEL (reference sequence). This CDR3 has 15 residues. CDR3 bases: TGTGCCAGCAGCCATTCGACAGGGGATAATCAGCCCCAGCATTTT. Its translation: CASSHSTGDNQPQHF.

This sequence joins TRBV5-1 and TRBJ1-3; D remains unclear. CDR1 and CDR2 from the germline V gene are SGHRS and YFSETQ. The V end lost 4 bases, the J end lost 0 bases, and 11 bases lay between the germline ends. CDR3 length equals 15 residues. The chain's CDR3 is CASSGPGSSGNTIYF. For the CDR3, the DNA is TGCGCCAGCAGCGGCCCTGGGAGCTCTGGAAACACCATATATTTT.

The rearrangement links TRBV3-1 (or the pseudogene TRBV3-2) to TRBJ1-3; D is unclear. The CDR3 length is 13 residues. Germline V gives CDR1 LGHDT, CDR2 YNNKEL (reference sequence). V lost 1 base and J 4 bases, leaving 5 bases between the germline ends. The CDR3 DNA is TGTGCCAGCAGCCAAGTCACAGGAAACACCATATATTTT. This translates into CASSQVTGNTIYF.

As DNA, the CDR3 is TGTGCCAGCAGTTTATCGAGGAACACCGGGGAGCTGTTTTTT. This gives the protein CASSLSRNTGELFF. V usage is TRBV27 and J usage is TRBJ2-2; D is ambiguous. V was pared by 0 bases and J by 1 base, with 3 bases between. CDR1 is MNHEY and CDR2 is SMNVEV in the germline V gene (reference sequence). CDR3 length: 14 amino acids.

The table lists this clone with a count of one. The chain combines TRBV5-4 with TRBJ1-2; D is possibly TRBD1 (6 bases). Trimming pared 3 bases from V and 8 bases from J, leaving 14 bases between. Germline V lookup: CDR1 SGHNT, CDR2 YYREEE (reference sequence). This CDR3 is 13 amino acids long. This chain's CDR3 is CASSSSGVSGYTF. CDR3 bases: TGTGCCAGCAGCTCCTCAGGGGTATCGGGCTACACCTTC.

This clone was picked up one time. J is TRBJ2-7 and V is TRBV5-1; 8 nucleotides line up with TRBD2. CDR3 length: 15 amino acids. Germline V lookup: CDR1 SGHRS, CDR2 YFSETQ. V gave up 4 bases and J gave up 7 bases; unmatched junction bases: 13. DNA for the CDR3: TGCGCCAGCAGCCCCCGGACTAGCAGGGTAGAGGAGCAGTACTTC. Encoded protein: CASSPRTSRVEEQYF.

This clone was detected only a few times. The chain carries TRBV27 and TRBJ1-6; 7 bases fit TRBD1. V lost 5 bases to trimming and J lost 7 bases; unmatched junction nucleotides: 8. The CDR3 spans 15 residues. Germline values: CDR1 MNHEY, CDR2 SMNVEV (reference sequence). The DNA of the CDR3 is TGTGCCAGCAGTCCCCGTGTGACAGGGAATTCACCCCTCCACTTT. This gives the protein CASSPRVTGNSPLHF.

This sequence joins TRBV7-5 and TRBJ1-2. TRBV7-5 is given as a pseudogene. The CDR3 length is 11 residues. The CDR3 region has the DNA TGTGTCAGAAGCCTATGTTATGGCTACACCTTC. Translating it yields CVRSLCYGYTF.

This clone appeared a few times. J is TRBJ2-7 and V is TRBV6-1; 10 bases are shared with TRBD2. Germline V lookup: CDR1 MNHNS, CDR2 SASEGT. V gave up 0 bases and J gave up 5 bases; unmatched junction bases: 7. This CDR3 comprises 16 residues. CDR3 sequence reads: CASSEAWLAGVNEQYF. CDR3 sequence (DNA): TGTGCCAGCAGTGAAGCGTGGCTAGCGGGGGTTAACGAGCAGTACTTC.

This clone is a singleton in its sample. This sequence joins TRBV6-5 and TRBJ2-7, with TRBD1 matching 8 bases. The CDR3 runs to 15 residues. Trimming cost V 3 bases and J 5 bases; bases outside gene matches: 9. Germline CDR1 MNHEY, CDR2 SVGAGI. The CDR3 is CASSYGQGQIHEQYF. As DNA, the CDR3 is TGTGCCAGCAGTTATGGACAGGGACAAATCCACGAGCAGTACTTC.

CDR3 residues: CAIKASANTGELFF. CDR3 nucleotide sequence: TGTGCCATCAAGGCCAGCGCGAACACCGGGGAGCTGTTTTTT. The chain couples TRBV10-3 to TRBJ2-2; D gene unclear. CDR3 length equals 14 residues. V was pared by 7 bases and J by 0 bases, with 9 bases between. Germline loops: CDR1 ENHRY, CDR2 SYGVKD.

The J gene is TRBJ2-2, the V gene TRBV10-1; 11 bases line up with TRBD2. Trimming took 3 bases from V and 3 from J; bases not matched to a gene: 6. CDR1 WNHNN and CDR2 SYGVQD come from the germline V gene (reference sequence). The CDR3 has 17 amino acids. The CDR3 coding sequence is TGCGCCAGCAGTGATCCTAGCGGGGGGTTAGACACCGGGGAGCTGTTTTTT. Translating gives CASSDPSGGLDTGELFF.

This clone has only one observation. The chain links TRBV12-5 to TRBJ2-6; 8 nucleotides match TRBD1. The V gene's germline CDR1 is LGHNT and CDR2 FRNRAP. V trimming: 6 bases; J trimming: 2 bases; junction bases outside the gene matches: 9. The CDR3 has 17 residues. CDR3 nucleotide sequence: TGTGCTAGTGGCCCTGGACAGGGTCTTACTGGGGCCAACGTCCTGACTTTC. It yields the protein CASGPGQGLTGANVLTF. The whole variable domain, filled in from reference TRBV12-5 and TRBJ2-6, reads DARVTQTPRHKVTEMGQEVTMRCQPILGHNTVFWYRQTMMQGLELLAYFRNRAPLDDSGMPKDRFSAEMPDATLATLKIQPSEPRDSAVYFCASGPGQGLTGANVLTFGAGSRLTVL.

This chain links TRBV5-1 with TRBJ1-1; no clear D. The ends were cut back, 3 bases at V and 4 bases at J, with 19 bases in the middle. Germline CDR1 is SGHRS and CDR2 is YFSETQ. CDR3 length: 16 amino acids. The CDR3, as DNA: TGCGCCAGCAGCTCGACCGGGAAACAGAGGCGCACTGAAGCTTTCTTT. It is translated as CASSSTGKQRRTEAFF. Filled out from reference TRBV5-1 and TRBJ1-1, the complete variable domain reads KAGVTQTPRYLIKTRGQQVTLSCSPISGHRSVSWYQQTPGQGLQFLFEYFSETQRNKGNFPGRFSGRQFSNSRSEMNVSTLELGDSALYLCASSSTGKQRRTEAFFGQGTRLTVV.

The chain employs TRBV7-3 and TRBJ2-2, with 8 positions matching TRBD2. The germline CDR1 and CDR2 sequences are SGHTA and FQGTGA. This CDR3 is 15 amino acids long. J gave up 8 bases and V 6 bases, and 11 bases lay outside the gene matches. CDR3 sequence (DNA): TGTGCCAGCAGGACGGGACTAGGAATTCCGGGGGAGCTGTTTTTT. Residues: CASRTGLGIPGELFF.

This clone was seen once. The chain combines TRBV11-2 with TRBJ1-1; D might be TRBD1 (6 bases). The germline V and J ends were trimmed by 5 bases and 2 bases, with 18 bases remaining between them. The length of the CDR3 is 16 residues. Germline CDR1 SGHAT, CDR2 FQNNGV. This CDR3 reads CASSQQPRGGNTEAFF. The CDR3 region has the DNA TGTGCCAGCAGCCAGCAGCCCAGGGGCGGTAACACTGAAGCTTTCTTT.

This clone appeared once. The rearrangement joins TRBV14 to TRBJ1-6; the D is unclear. Trimming took off 0 bases at V and 12 bases at J, with 18 bases between the two ends. The CDR3 extends over 16 amino acids. Germline lookup yields CDR1 SGHDN and CDR2 FVKESK. In DNA form, the CDR3 reads TGTGCCAGCAGCCAAGATCTGGCACGGGGAGGTGGACCCCTCCACTTT. Translation: CASSQDLARGGGPLHF.

The rearrangement links TRBV4-1 to TRBJ1-1, with D possibly being TRBD1 (5 bases). The germline V and J ends were trimmed by 5 bases and 5 bases, with 15 bases remaining between them. Germline-derived CDR1 and CDR2 are MGHRA and YSYEKL. The CDR3 extends over 14 amino acids. In DNA, the CDR3 is TGCGCCAGCAGCACGTCCGGGCCAGGGACTGAAGCTTTCTTT. This translates into CASSTSGPGTEAFF.

This chain uses TRBV7-9 with TRBJ1-6; TRBD1 is a possible D gene (6 bases). Germline CDR1 and CDR2: SEHNR and FQNEAQ (reference sequence). The CDR3 has 16 residues. The V and J ends lost 3 bases and 6 bases respectively, with 15 bases between them. The CDR3 reads CASSFNTGRGNSPLHF. The CDR3 DNA reads TGTGCCAGCAGCTTCAACACAGGGAGAGGTAATTCACCCCTCCACTTT.

V usage is TRBV14 and J usage is TRBJ2-4; D is undetermined. Trimming took 5 bases from V and 7 from J, leaving 9 bases between them. From germline, CDR1 is SGHDN and CDR2 FVKESK. This CDR3 has 12 residues. CDR3 sequence: CASSGNGNIQYF. CDR3 nucleotide sequence: TGTGCCAGCAGCGGCAACGGGAACATTCAGTACTTC. The full variable domain, rest sourced from reference TRBV14 and TRBJ2-4, is EAGVTQFPSHSVIEKGQTVTLRCDPISGHDNLYWYRRVMGKEIKFLLHFVKESKQDESGMPNNRFLAERTGGTYSTLKVQPAELEDSGVYFCASSGNGNIQYFGAGTRLSVL.